A selection of T cell receptor beta chains follows, all from one sample in a study of blood T cell repertoires in COVID-19. The repertoire was sequenced with immunoSEQ multiplex PCR; TCRdb's copy has only in-frame clones and lacks some. The data contain more than 150,000 clones, more than 80% of them singletons. The sequencing sample was made of peripheral blood. The receptor source for this set is a human donor in a cohort sampled during active COVID-19. CDR3s include the opening cysteine and the closing phenylalanine or tryptophan. Fields, in order: J gene, D gene, clone size, V gene, CDR3 DNA, CDR3 protein. A D gene is named only where the DNA matches it firmly. Size values are once, few and many counts, or a class for expanded clones, and some rows have none.

j_gene: TRBJ1-1
d_gene: -
abundance: -
v_gene: TRBV7-9
CDR3nt: TGTGCCAGCAGCCGGGAGGGGGAGATGAACACTGAAGCTTTCTTT
CDR3aa: CASSREGEMNTEAFF

j_gene: TRBJ2-1
d_gene: TRBD1
abundance: -
v_gene: TRBV11-2
CDR3nt: TGTGCCAGCAGCTTGGAAACAGGGGTCGGGAATGAGCAGTTCTTC
CDR3aa: CASSLETGVGNEQFF

j_gene: TRBJ2-7
d_gene: -
abundance: -
v_gene: TRBV19
CDR3nt: TGTGCCAGTAGTAGAAGACAGAGCTCCTACGAGCAGTACTTC
CDR3aa: CASSRRQSSYEQYF

j_gene: TRBJ1-1
d_gene: -
abundance: -
v_gene: TRBV7-3
CDR3nt: TGTGCCAGCAGCTTAAGGACATTACCGCCGATGAACACTGAAGCTTTCTTT
CDR3aa: CASSLRTLPPMNTEAFF

j_gene: TRBJ1-5
d_gene: -
abundance: -
v_gene: TRBV5-6
CDR3nt: TGTGCCAGCAGCTTGGGGGCAGATTTCTATAGCAATCAGCCCCAGCATTTT
CDR3aa: CASSLGADFYSNQPQHF

j_gene: TRBJ1-1
d_gene: TRBD1
abundance: -
v_gene: TRBV6-2/TRBV6-3
CDR3nt: TGTGCCAGCAGTCTAGGGACAGGGGGCACGGCTTTCTTT
CDR3aa: CASSLGTGGTAFF

j_gene: TRBJ2-7
d_gene: -
abundance: -
v_gene: TRBV19
CDR3nt: TGTGCCAGTAGTATGGGCGTTAACTACGAGCAGTACTTC
CDR3aa: CASSMGVNYEQYF

j_gene: TRBJ2-1
d_gene: -
abundance: -
v_gene: TRBV9
CDR3nt: TGTGCCAGCAGCGTCTCCCCCGGGGATTACAATGAGCAGTTCTTC
CDR3aa: CASSVSPGDYNEQFF

j_gene: TRBJ2-3
d_gene: -
abundance: -
v_gene: TRBV7-8
CDR3nt: TGTGCCAGCAGCCAAGTCGTAGGTGGAGGAGATACGCAGTATTTT
CDR3aa: CASSQVVGGGDTQYF

j_gene: TRBJ2-1
d_gene: TRBD2
abundance: -
v_gene: TRBV3-1/TRBV3-2
CDR3nt: TGTGCCAGCAGCCAAGAGGGGGGAGGGGTCTACAATGAGCAGTTCTTC
CDR3aa: CASSQEGGGVYNEQFF

j_gene: TRBJ1-2
d_gene: -
abundance: few
v_gene: TRBV20-1
CDR3nt: TGCAGTGCCTCTCCTGACAGCGGCTACACCTTC
CDR3aa: CSASPDSGYTF

j_gene: TRBJ2-2
d_gene: -
abundance: -
v_gene: TRBV4-1
CDR3nt: TGCGCCAGCAGCCCGTGGGCAGGGGTCAACTCGAACACCGGGGAGCTGTTTTTT
CDR3aa: CASSPWAGVNSNTGELFF

j_gene: TRBJ2-7
d_gene: TRBD2
abundance: -
v_gene: TRBV5-1
CDR3nt: TGCGCCAGCAGCTTGGCGCGGGGGACCTACGAGCAGTACTTC
CDR3aa: CASSLARGTYEQYF

j_gene: TRBJ1-1
d_gene: -
abundance: -
v_gene: TRBV6-1
CDR3nt: TGTGCCAGCAGTGCGGCCAGGGGCTTTATGAACACTGAAGCTTTCTTT
CDR3aa: CASSAARGFMNTEAFF

j_gene: TRBJ2-3
d_gene: -
abundance: -
v_gene: TRBV27
CDR3nt: TGTGCCAGCAGTAAAAACAGGAAACCGGTCACAGATACGCAGTATTTT
CDR3aa: CASSKNRKPVTDTQYF

j_gene: TRBJ2-1
d_gene: TRBD2
abundance: -
v_gene: TRBV2
CDR3nt: TGTGCCAGCAGTGAGTGGGCTAGCGGGGGTTATGAGCAGTTCTTC
CDR3aa: CASSEWASGGYEQFF

j_gene: TRBJ2-5
d_gene: TRBD1
abundance: -
v_gene: TRBV4-1
CDR3nt: TGCGCCAGCAGCCATCCCGGACAGGGACGAGAGACCCAGTACTTC
CDR3aa: CASSHPGQGRETQYF

j_gene: TRBJ2-7
d_gene: TRBD1
abundance: -
v_gene: TRBV6-6
CDR3nt: TGTGCCAGCAAGTTAAGGACAGGGGGTGCCGAGCAGTACTTC
CDR3aa: CASKLRTGGAEQYF

j_gene: TRBJ1-2
d_gene: -
abundance: few
v_gene: TRBV25-1
CDR3nt: TGTGCCAGCAGTGAATACTTACAGTCTGGAGGCTATGGCTACACCTTC
CDR3aa: CASSEYLQSGGYGYTF

j_gene: TRBJ1-2
d_gene: TRBD1
abundance: -
v_gene: TRBV6-1
CDR3nt: TGTGCCAGCAGTGAAGGGATGGGACAGGGGGCTCGAGGCTACACCTTC
CDR3aa: CASSEGMGQGARGYTF

j_gene: TRBJ1-1
d_gene: TRBD1
abundance: -
v_gene: TRBV30
CDR3nt: TGTGCCTGGTCCAGGGGGCTGGAAGCTTTCTTT
CDR3aa: CAWSRGLEAFF

j_gene: TRBJ2-5
d_gene: -
abundance: -
v_gene: TRBV27
CDR3nt: TGTGCCAGCAGTCGAATGGACAGTGATTCGGAGACCCAGTACTTC
CDR3aa: CASSRMDSDSETQYF

j_gene: TRBJ2-3
d_gene: TRBD2
abundance: once
v_gene: TRBV5-8
CDR3nt: TGTGCCAGCAGCTGGAGGCTAGCGGGGGCTGATACGCAGTATTTT
CDR3aa: CASSWRLAGADTQYF

j_gene: TRBJ2-7
d_gene: -
abundance: -
v_gene: TRBV30
CDR3nt: TGTGCCTGGAGTGTACGGGGGAGCGAGCAGTACTTC
CDR3aa: CAWSVRGSEQYF

j_gene: TRBJ1-1
d_gene: -
abundance: -
v_gene: TRBV2
CDR3nt: TGTGCCAGCAGTGAAGCATCCAGGGGCACTGAAGCTTTCTTT
CDR3aa: CASSEASRGTEAFF

j_gene: TRBJ1-5
d_gene: -
abundance: -
v_gene: TRBV5-6
CDR3nt: TGTGCCAGCAGCTTGGGGCGGAGGGGACCCAATCAGCCCCAGCATTTT
CDR3aa: CASSLGRRGPNQPQHF

j_gene: TRBJ1-1
d_gene: TRBD1
abundance: few
v_gene: TRBV18
CDR3nt: TGTGCCAGTTCGGAATTGACAGGGGTGACTGAAGCTTTCTTT
CDR3aa: CASSELTGVTEAFF

j_gene: TRBJ1-1
d_gene: -
abundance: once
v_gene: TRBV12-5
CDR3nt: TGTGCTAGTGGTTTCAAACAGGGTGCCTTTGGTGAAGCTTTCTTT
CDR3aa: CASGFKQGAFGEAFF

j_gene: TRBJ1-1
d_gene: TRBD1
abundance: -
v_gene: TRBV5-1
CDR3nt: TGCGCCAGCAGCTTGGGACAGGGGTACACTGAAGCTTTCTTT
CDR3aa: CASSLGQGYTEAFF

j_gene: TRBJ1-5
d_gene: -
abundance: -
v_gene: TRBV19
CDR3nt: TGTGCCAGTAGTATATATCCCAATCAGCCCCAGCATTTT
CDR3aa: CASSIYPNQPQHF

j_gene: TRBJ2-3
d_gene: TRBD1
abundance: -
v_gene: TRBV6-5
CDR3nt: TGTGCCAGCACAAAGACAGGGTCCACAGATACGCAGTATTTT
CDR3aa: CASTKTGSTDTQYF

j_gene: TRBJ2-1
d_gene: TRBD2
abundance: once
v_gene: TRBV11-3
CDR3nt: TGTGCCAGCAGCTTAGAAGGACTAGCGGGAGAGCAGTTCTTC
CDR3aa: CASSLEGLAGEQFF

j_gene: TRBJ2-7
d_gene: -
abundance: few
v_gene: TRBV7-9
CDR3nt: TGTGCCAGCAGCTTATTGGGGCGGGACAGTCAATACGAGCAGTACTTC
CDR3aa: CASSLLGRDSQYEQYF

j_gene: TRBJ1-2
d_gene: -
abundance: -
v_gene: TRBV25-1
CDR3nt: TGTGCCAGCAGCGCCGGGCCCCGGGGAGGCTACACCTTC
CDR3aa: CASSAGPRGGYTF

j_gene: TRBJ2-1
d_gene: TRBD2
abundance: -
v_gene: TRBV3-1/TRBV3-2
CDR3nt: TGTGCCAGCAGCCAAGATGGTAGCGGGGGAGGGAGCAATGAGCAGTTCTTC
CDR3aa: CASSQDGSGGGSNEQFF

j_gene: TRBJ1-1
d_gene: -
abundance: -
v_gene: TRBV6-5
CDR3nt: TGTGCCAGCAGTTACTCGGAGGACACTGAAGCTTTCTTT
CDR3aa: CASSYSEDTEAFF

j_gene: TRBJ1-5
d_gene: -
abundance: -
v_gene: TRBV4-1
CDR3nt: TGCGCCAGCAGCCAAGCGCGGGGGGATCAGCCCCAGCATTTT
CDR3aa: CASSQARGDQPQHF

j_gene: TRBJ2-7
d_gene: TRBD1
abundance: -
v_gene: TRBV5-5
CDR3nt: TGTGCCAGCAGCTATGGGCGCGGACAGGGCTACGAGCAGTACTTC
CDR3aa: CASSYGRGQGYEQYF

j_gene: TRBJ1-1
d_gene: TRBD1
abundance: -
v_gene: TRBV7-2
CDR3nt: TGTGCCAGCAGCGAAGGGACAGGGCGGAAGAGGGCTGAAGCTTTCTTT
CDR3aa: CASSEGTGRKRAEAFF

j_gene: TRBJ1-1
d_gene: TRBD1
abundance: -
v_gene: TRBV5-5
CDR3nt: TGTGCCAGCAGCTTGGCAGGGACAGCGCCCCAAGCTTTCTTT
CDR3aa: CASSLAGTAPQAFF

j_gene: TRBJ2-7
d_gene: TRBD2
abundance: -
v_gene: TRBV5-4
CDR3nt: TGTGCCAGCAGCTTTTATAGCGGGGGGGAAAGATCCTACGAGCAGTACTTC
CDR3aa: CASSFYSGGERSYEQYF

j_gene: TRBJ1-1
d_gene: TRBD1
abundance: -
v_gene: TRBV5-1
CDR3nt: TGCGCCAGCAGCTCCGGACAGGATATCACTGAAGCTTTCTTT
CDR3aa: CASSSGQDITEAFF

j_gene: TRBJ2-2
d_gene: -
abundance: -
v_gene: TRBV12-5
CDR3nt: TGTGCTAGTGGCCGAGAGGGTGGGTACACCGGGGAGCTGTTTTTT
CDR3aa: CASGREGGYTGELFF

j_gene: TRBJ1-4
d_gene: -
abundance: few
v_gene: TRBV19
CDR3nt: TGTGCCAGTAGTATGGCTGGGCAGGGGAATGAAAAACTGTTTTTT
CDR3aa: CASSMAGQGNEKLFF

j_gene: TRBJ1-2
d_gene: TRBD1
abundance: -
v_gene: TRBV5-1
CDR3nt: TGCGCCAGCAGCTTAGGGACAGGGGGTCACTATGGCTACACCTTC
CDR3aa: CASSLGTGGHYGYTF

j_gene: TRBJ1-1
d_gene: TRBD1
abundance: -
v_gene: TRBV5-1
CDR3nt: TGCGCCAGCAGCTCGGGGACAGAGAACACTGAAGCTTTCTTT
CDR3aa: CASSSGTENTEAFF

j_gene: TRBJ2-7
d_gene: -
abundance: -
v_gene: TRBV6-1
CDR3nt: TGTGCCAGCAGTGATAGGGGACTGAATTACGAGCAGTACTTC
CDR3aa: CASSDRGLNYEQYF

j_gene: TRBJ2-7
d_gene: -
abundance: -
v_gene: TRBV18
CDR3nt: TGTGCCAGCTCACCCCGGCAGGGCTACGAGCAGTACTTC
CDR3aa: CASSPRQGYEQYF

j_gene: TRBJ1-2
d_gene: TRBD1
abundance: -
v_gene: TRBV9
CDR3nt: TGTGCCAGCAGCGTAGCCCGGGACAGGATTAACTATGGCTACACCTTC
CDR3aa: CASSVARDRINYGYTF

j_gene: TRBJ1-6
d_gene: -
abundance: -
v_gene: TRBV13
CDR3nt: TGTGCCAGCAGCTTGGGTGGTAAGGGGGAAAATTCACCCCTCCACTTT
CDR3aa: CASSLGGKGENSPLHF

j_gene: TRBJ1-2
d_gene: -
abundance: -
v_gene: TRBV5-1
CDR3nt: TGCGCCAGCAGCTTTGGGGAGGGCTACACCTTC
CDR3aa: CASSFGEGYTF

j_gene: TRBJ2-7
d_gene: TRBD1
abundance: -
v_gene: TRBV6-1
CDR3nt: TGTGCCAGCAGTGAAGTATACAGGGGGAATGAGCAGTACTTC
CDR3aa: CASSEVYRGNEQYF

j_gene: TRBJ1-2
d_gene: TRBD1
abundance: -
v_gene: TRBV7-8
CDR3nt: TGTGCCAGCAGCTTAGCCATGACAGGGTATGGCTACACCTTC
CDR3aa: CASSLAMTGYGYTF

j_gene: TRBJ2-7
d_gene: -
abundance: -
v_gene: TRBV4-2
CDR3nt: TGTGCCAGCAGCCAAGAGGGGGGCTACGAGCAGTACTTC
CDR3aa: CASSQEGGYEQYF

j_gene: TRBJ2-7
d_gene: TRBD1
abundance: -
v_gene: TRBV6-5
CDR3nt: TGTGCCAGCAGTCCTAACAGGGGCTACGAGCAGTACTTC
CDR3aa: CASSPNRGYEQYF

j_gene: TRBJ1-2
d_gene: TRBD1
abundance: -
v_gene: TRBV19
CDR3nt: TGTGCCAGTAGTCCACTCACCGACAGGGGAGAGGGCTACACCTTC
CDR3aa: CASSPLTDRGEGYTF